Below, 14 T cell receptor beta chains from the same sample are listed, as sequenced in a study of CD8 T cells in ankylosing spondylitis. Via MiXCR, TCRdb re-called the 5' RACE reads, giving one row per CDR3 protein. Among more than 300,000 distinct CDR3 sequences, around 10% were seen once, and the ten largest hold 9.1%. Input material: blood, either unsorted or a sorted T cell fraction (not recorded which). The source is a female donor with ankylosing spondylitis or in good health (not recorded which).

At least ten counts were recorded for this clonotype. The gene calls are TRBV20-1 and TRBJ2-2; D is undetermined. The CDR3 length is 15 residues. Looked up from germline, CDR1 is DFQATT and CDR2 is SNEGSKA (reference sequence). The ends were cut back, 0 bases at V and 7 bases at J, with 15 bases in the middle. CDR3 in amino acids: CSARDLSRFGGELFF. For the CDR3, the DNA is TGCAGTGCTAGAGATCTTAGCAGGTTTGGCGGGGAGCTGTTTTTT.

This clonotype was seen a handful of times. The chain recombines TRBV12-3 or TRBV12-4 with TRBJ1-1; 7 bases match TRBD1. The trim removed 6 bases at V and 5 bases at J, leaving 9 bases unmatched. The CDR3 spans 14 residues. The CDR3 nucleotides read TGTGCCAGCAGCCAGAGACAGGGCGAGACTGAAGCTTTCTTT. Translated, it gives CASSQRQGETEAFF.

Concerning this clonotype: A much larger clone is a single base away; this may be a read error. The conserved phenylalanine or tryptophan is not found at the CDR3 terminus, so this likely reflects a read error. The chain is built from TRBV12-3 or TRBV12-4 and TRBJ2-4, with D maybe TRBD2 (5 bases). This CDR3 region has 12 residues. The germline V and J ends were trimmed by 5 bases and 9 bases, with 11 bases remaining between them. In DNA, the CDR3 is TGTGCCAGCAGTCGACTACTAGGCATTCAGTACCTC. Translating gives CASSRLLGIQYL.

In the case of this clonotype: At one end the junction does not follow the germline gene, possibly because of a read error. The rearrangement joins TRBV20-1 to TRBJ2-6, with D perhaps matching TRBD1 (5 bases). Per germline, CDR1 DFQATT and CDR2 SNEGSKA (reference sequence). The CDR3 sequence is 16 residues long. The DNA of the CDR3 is TGTAGTCCTATAAGGGGCCCGCCCTCTGGGACCAACGTCCTGACTTTC. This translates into CSPIRGPPSGTNVLTF.

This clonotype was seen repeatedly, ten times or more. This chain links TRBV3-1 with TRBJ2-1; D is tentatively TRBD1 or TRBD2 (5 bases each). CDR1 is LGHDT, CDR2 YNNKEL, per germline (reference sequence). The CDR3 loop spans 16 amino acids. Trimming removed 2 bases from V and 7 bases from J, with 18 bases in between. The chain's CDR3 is CASSQNPGPGKNEQFF. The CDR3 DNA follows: TGTGCCAGCAGCCAAAACCCGGGACCGGGGAAGAATGAGCAGTTCTTC.

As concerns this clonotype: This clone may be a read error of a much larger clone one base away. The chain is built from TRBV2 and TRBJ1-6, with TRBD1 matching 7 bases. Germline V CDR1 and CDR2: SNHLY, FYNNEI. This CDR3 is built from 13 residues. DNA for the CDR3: TGTCCCAGTTTGACAGGGCGAGGTTCACCCCTCCACTTT. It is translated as CPSLTGRGSPLHF.

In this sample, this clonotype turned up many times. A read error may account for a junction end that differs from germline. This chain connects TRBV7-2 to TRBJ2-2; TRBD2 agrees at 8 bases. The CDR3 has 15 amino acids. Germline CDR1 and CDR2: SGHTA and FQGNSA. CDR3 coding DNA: TGTGCCAGCACCTTAGGTTCTAGCGGGACCGGGGAGCTGTTTTTT. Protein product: CASTLGSSGTGELFF.

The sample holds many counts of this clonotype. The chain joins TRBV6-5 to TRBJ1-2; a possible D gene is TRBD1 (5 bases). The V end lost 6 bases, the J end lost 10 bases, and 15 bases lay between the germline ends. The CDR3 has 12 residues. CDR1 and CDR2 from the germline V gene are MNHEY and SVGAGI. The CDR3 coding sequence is TGTGCCAGCAGCTCCCCGGGGGGACTCTACACCTTC. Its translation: CASSSPGGLYTF.

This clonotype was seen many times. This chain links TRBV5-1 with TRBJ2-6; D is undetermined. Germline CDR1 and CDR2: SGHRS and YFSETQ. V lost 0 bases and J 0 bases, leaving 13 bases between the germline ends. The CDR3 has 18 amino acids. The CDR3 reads CASSLGRNLLSGANVLTF. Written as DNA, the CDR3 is TGCGCCAGCAGCTTGGGGCGAAACCTCCTCTCTGGGGCCAACGTCCTGACTTTC.

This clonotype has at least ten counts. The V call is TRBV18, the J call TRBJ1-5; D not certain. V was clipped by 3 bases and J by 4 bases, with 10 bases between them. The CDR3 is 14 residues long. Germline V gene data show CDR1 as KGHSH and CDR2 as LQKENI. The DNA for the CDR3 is TGTGCCAGCTCACCTGGTGTCGGGAATCAGCCCCAGCATTTT. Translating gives CASSPGVGNQPQHF.

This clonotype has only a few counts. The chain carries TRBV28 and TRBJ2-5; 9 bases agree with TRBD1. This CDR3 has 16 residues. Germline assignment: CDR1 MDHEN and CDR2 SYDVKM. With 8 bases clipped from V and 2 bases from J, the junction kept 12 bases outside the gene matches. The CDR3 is CASSWPTGGLQETQYF. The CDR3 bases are TGTGCCAGCTCTTGGCCAACAGGGGGCCTACAAGAGACCCAGTACTTC.

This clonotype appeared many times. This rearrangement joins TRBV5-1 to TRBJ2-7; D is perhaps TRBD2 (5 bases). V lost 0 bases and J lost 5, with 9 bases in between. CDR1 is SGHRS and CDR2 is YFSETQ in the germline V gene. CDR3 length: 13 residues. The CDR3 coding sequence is TGCGCCAGCAGCTTGGAGCTCGGGGACGAGCAGTACTTC. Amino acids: CASSLELGDEQYF.

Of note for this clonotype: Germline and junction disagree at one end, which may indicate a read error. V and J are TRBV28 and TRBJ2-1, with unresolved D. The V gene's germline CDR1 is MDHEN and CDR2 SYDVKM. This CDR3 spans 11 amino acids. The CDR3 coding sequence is TGTGCCAGCAGACATCAGAATGGGCAGTTCTTC. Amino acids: CASRHQNGQFF.

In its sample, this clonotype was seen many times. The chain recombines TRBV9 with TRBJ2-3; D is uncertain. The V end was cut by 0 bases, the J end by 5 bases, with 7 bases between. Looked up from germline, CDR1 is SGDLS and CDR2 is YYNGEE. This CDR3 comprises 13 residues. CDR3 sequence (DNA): TGTGCCAGCAGCGTAGGTACGCGAGATACGCAGTATTTT. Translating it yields CASSVGTRDTQYF.